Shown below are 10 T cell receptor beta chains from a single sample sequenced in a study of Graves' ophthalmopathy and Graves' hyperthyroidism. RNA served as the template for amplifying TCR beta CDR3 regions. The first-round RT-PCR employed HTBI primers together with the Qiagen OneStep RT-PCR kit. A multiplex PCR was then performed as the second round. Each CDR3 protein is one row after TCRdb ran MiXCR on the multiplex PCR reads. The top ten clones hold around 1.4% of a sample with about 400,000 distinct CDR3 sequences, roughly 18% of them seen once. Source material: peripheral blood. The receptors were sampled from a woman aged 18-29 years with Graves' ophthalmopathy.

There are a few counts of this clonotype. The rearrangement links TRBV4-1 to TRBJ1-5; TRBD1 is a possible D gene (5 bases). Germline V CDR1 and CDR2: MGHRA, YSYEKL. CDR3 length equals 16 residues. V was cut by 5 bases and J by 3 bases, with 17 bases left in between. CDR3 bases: TGCGCCAGCAGCGAAGTTTCACGACAGTTCAATCAGCCCCAGCATTTT. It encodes CASSEVSRQFNQPQHF.

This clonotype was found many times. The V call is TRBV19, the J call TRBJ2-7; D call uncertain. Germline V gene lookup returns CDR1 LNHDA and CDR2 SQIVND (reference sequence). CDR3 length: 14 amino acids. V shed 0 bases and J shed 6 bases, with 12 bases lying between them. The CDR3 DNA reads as TGTGCCAGTAGTATAGACGACACCCAGGCCGAGCAGTACTTC. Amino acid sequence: CASSIDDTQAEQYF.

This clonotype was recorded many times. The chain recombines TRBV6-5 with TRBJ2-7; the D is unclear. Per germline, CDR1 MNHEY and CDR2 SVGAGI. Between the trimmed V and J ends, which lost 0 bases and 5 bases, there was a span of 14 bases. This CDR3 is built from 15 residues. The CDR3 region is CASSYSSYEFHEQYF. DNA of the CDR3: TGTGCCAGCAGTTACTCCTCCTACGAGTTCCACGAGCAGTACTTC.

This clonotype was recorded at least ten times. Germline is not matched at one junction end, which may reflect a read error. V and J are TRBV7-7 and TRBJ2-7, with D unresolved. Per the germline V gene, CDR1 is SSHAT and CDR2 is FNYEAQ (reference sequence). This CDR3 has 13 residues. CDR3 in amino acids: CASSYHDDGEQYF. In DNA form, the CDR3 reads TGTGCTAGCAGCTATCACGACGATGGTGAGCAGTACTTC.

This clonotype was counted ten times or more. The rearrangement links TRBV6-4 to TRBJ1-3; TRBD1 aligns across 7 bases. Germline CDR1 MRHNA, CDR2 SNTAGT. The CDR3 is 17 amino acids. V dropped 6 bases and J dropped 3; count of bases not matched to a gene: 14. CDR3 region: CASRTPTGAGGGNTIYF. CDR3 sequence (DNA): TGTGCCAGCAGGACACCTACAGGGGCGGGAGGTGGAAACACCATATATTTT.

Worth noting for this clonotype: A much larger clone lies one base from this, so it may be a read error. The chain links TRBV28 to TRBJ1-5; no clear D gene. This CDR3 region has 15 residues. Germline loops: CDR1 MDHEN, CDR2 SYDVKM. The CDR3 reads CAGSSSGSGNQPQHF. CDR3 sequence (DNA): TGTGCCGGCAGTTCCTCGGGCTCCGGCAATCAGCCCCAGCATTTT.

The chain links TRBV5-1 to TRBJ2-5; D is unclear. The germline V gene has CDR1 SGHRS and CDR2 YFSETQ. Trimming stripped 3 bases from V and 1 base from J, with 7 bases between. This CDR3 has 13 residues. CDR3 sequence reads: CASSYNPQETQYF. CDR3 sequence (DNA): TGCGCCAGCAGCTACAACCCCCAAGAGACCCAGTACTTC.

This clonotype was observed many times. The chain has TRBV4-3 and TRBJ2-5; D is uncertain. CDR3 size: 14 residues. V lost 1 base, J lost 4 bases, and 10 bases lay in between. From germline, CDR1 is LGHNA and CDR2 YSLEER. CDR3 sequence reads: CASSQGPAGETQYF. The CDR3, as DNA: TGCGCCAGCAGCCAAGGACCAGCAGGAGAGACCCAGTACTTC.

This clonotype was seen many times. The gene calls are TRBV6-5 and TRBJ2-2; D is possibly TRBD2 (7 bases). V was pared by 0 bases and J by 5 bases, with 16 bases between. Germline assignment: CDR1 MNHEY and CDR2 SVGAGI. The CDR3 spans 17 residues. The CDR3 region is CASSYSTWGGRTGELFF. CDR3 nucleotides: TGTGCCAGCAGTTACTCCACGTGGGGGGGCCGGACCGGGGAGCTGTTTTTT.

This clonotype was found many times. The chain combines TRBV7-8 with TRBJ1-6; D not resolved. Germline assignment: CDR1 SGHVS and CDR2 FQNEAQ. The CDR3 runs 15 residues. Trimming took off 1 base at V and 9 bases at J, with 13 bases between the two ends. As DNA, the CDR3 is TGTGCCAGCAGCTTAGACCTGGGAGCTAGTTCACCCCTCCACTTT. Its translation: CASSLDLGASSPLHF.